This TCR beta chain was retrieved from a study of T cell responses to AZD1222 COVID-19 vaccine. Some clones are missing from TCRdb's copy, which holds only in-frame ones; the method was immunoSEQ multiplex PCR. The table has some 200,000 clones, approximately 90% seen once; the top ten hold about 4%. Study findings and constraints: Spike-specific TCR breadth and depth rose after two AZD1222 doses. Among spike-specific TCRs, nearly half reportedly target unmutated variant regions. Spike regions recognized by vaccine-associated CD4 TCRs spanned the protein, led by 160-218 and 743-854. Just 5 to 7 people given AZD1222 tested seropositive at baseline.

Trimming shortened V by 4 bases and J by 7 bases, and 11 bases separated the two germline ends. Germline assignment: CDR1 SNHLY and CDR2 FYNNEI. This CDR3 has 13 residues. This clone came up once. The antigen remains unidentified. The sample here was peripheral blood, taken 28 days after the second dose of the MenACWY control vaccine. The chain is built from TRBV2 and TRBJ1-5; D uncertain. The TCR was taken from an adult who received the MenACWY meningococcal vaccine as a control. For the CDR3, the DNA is TGTGCCAGCAGTGGGGGAGGGCGGCAGCCCCAGCATTTT. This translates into CASSGGGRQPQHF.